This TCR beta chain was captured in a study of blood T cell repertoires in COVID-19. Study information: PBMCs, B-cell-depleted T cells, or T cells were the source of the cDNA or gDNA that made up the material.

The germline V gene has CDR1 MNHEY and CDR2 SVGAGI. Trimming left V 1 base short and J 1 base short, with 11 bases between. This CDR3 comprises 15 residues. This clone was detected only a few times. Produced via immunoSEQ multiplex PCR; TCRdb's table is partial and in-frame only. This sample yields about 170,000 clones, of which around 83% are seen a single time; around a fifth belongs to the top ten. The rearrangement links TRBV6-5 to TRBJ2-7, with TRBD2 as a possible D gene (7 bases). The clonotype originates from a woman in her 70s who had recovered from COVID-19. The sample consisted of peripheral blood. This CDR3 is CASSYFRGASYEQYF. The CDR3 region has the DNA TGTGCCAGCAGTTACTTCCGGGGGGCGTCCTACGAGCAGTACTTC.